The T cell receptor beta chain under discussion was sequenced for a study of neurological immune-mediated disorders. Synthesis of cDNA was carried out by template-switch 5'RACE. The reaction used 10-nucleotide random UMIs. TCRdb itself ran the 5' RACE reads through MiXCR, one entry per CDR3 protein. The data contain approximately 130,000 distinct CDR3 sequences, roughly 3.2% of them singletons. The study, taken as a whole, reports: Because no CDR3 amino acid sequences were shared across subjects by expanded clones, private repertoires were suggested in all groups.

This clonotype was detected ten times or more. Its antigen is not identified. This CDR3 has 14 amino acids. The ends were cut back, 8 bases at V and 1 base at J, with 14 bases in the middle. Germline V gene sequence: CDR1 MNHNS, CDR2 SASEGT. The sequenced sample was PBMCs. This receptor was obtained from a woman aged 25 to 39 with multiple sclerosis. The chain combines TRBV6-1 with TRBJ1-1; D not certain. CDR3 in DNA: TGTGCCAGCGGACGACGGTGGGAGAACACTGAAGCTTTCTTT. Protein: CASGRRWENTEAFF.